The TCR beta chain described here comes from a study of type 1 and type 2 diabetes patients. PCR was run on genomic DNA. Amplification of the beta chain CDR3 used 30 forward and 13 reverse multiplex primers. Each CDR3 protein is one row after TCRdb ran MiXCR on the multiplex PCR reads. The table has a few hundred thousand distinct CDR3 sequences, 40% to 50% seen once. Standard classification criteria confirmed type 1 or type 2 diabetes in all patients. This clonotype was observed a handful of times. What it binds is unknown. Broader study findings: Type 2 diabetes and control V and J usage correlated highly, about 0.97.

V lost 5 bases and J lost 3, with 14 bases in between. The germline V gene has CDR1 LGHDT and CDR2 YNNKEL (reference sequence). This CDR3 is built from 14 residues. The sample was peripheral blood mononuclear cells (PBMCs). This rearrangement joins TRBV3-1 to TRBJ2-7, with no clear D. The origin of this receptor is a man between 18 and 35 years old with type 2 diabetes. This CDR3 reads CASSITRPFYEQYF. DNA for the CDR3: TGTGCCAGCAGCATAACTCGCCCATTCTACGAGCAGTACTTC.